What follows describes a single TCR beta chain. The authors amplified TCR beta CDR3 from genomic DNA using two-round multiplex PCR. The use of primers specific to each TRBV and TRBJ gene characterized first-round PCR. TCRdb used MiXCR to reprocess the multiplex PCR reads, holding one entry per CDR3 protein. The table lists over 15,000 distinct CDR3 sequences, about 50% of them singletons, with 32% in the top ten. J lost 3 bases, V lost 3 bases, and 8 bases had no gene match. The CDR3 totals 16 residues. Germline values: CDR1 MGHRA, CDR2 YSYEKL. The data were taken from a study of prognosis after radiotherapy for stage I lung cancer.

Here the sequenced sample was PBMCs, taken before or after stereotactic body radiation therapy (not recorded which). The receptor comes from a donor at least 50 years old with non-small cell lung cancer. The chain is built from TRBV4-1 and TRBJ1-1, with TRBD1 matching over 9 bases. CDR3 nucleotide sequence: TGCGCCAGCAGCCACCTATTGGGACAGGGATACACTGAAGCTTTCTTT. This translates into CASSHLLGQGYTEAFF.